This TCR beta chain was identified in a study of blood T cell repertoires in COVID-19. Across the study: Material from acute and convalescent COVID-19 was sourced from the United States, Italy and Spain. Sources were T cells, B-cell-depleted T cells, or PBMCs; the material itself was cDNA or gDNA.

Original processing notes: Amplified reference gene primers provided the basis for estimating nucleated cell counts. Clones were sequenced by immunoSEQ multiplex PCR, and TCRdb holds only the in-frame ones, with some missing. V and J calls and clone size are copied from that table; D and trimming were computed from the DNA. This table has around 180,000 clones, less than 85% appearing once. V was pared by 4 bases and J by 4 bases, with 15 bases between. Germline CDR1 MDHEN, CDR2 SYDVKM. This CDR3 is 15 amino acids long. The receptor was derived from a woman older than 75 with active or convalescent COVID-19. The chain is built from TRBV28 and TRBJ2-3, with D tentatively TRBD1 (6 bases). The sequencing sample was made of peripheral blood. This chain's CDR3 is CASSSPRGASDTQYF. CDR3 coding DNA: TGTGCCAGCAGTTCTCCCAGGGGCGCTTCAGATACGCAGTATTTT. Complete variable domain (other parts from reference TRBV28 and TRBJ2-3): DVKVTQSSRYLVKRTGEKVFLECVQDMDHENMFWYRQDPGLGLRLIYFSYDVKMKEKGDIPEGYSVSREKKERFSLILESASTNQTSMYLCASSSPRGASDTQYFGPGTRLTVL.